The following is a TCR beta chain sequence with its context. This specimen belongs to a study of blood T cell repertoires in COVID-19. About the research overall: The United States, Italy and Spain provided the acute and convalescent COVID-19 samples. PBMCs, B-cell-depleted T cells, or T cells were the source of the cDNA or gDNA that made up the material.

Seattle researchers signed up patients amid active infection and tracked them longitudinally. The CDR3 loop spans 13 amino acids. CDR1 and CDR2 (germline): SGHRS, YFSETQ. Losses at the gene ends were 7 bases for V and 4 bases for J; bases not matched to a gene: 5. In the authors' workflow: Amplification of reference gene primers was used by the study to estimate nucleated cell counts. Repertoires were generated with immunoSEQ multiplex PCR, while TCRdb's copy carries only in-frame clones and drops some. The V and J calls and the clone size are those of that table, but D and trimming were determined from the DNA. The table has nearly 350,000 clones, roughly 86% seen once.

This clonotype originated in a woman in her 70s with COVID-19, enrolled during active disease. Sequenced: peripheral blood. V and J are TRBV5-1 and TRBJ2-1; TRBD2 aligns across 7 bases. DNA for the CDR3: TGCGCCAGCTCCTCGCGGGAGTACAATGAGCAGTTCTTC. Translating gives CASSSREYNEQFF.